One and the same sample provided the 4 T cell receptor beta chains below, sequenced in a study of blood T cell repertoires in COVID-19. Sequencing was performed with immunoSEQ multiplex PCR; in TCRdb, only in-frame clones are kept and a portion is missing. The table has about 87,000 clones, over 80% seen once. Sequencing was carried out using peripheral blood. The source of these receptors is a woman older than 75 with active or convalescent COVID-19.

This rearrangement joins TRBV7-2 to TRBJ1-2, with no clear D. The germline V gene encodes CDR1 SGHTA and CDR2 FQGNSA. CDR3 length: 13 amino acids. V was clipped by 5 bases and J by 5 bases, with 12 bases between them. DNA for the CDR3: TGTGCCAGCAGCAAGGGAGATAATTATGGCTACACCTTC. Protein product: CASSKGDNYGYTF.

The chain couples TRBV7-2 to TRBJ2-3; D possibly corresponds to TRBD2 (6 bases). This CDR3 is built from 16 residues. Per germline, CDR1 SGHTA and CDR2 FQGNSA. Trimming took off 2 bases at V and 0 bases at J, with 12 bases between the two ends. CDR3 DNA sequence: TGTGCCAGCAGCTTACTAGCGCAGAGGAGCACAGATACGCAGTATTTT. Protein product: CASSLLAQRSTDTQYF.

This clone was seen a handful of times. The DNA for the CDR3 is TGCAGTGCCCCTCCCGCCTACGAGCAGTACTTC. It specifies CSAPPAYEQYF. The rearrangement links TRBV20-1 to TRBJ2-7; D gene ambiguous. Germline assignment: CDR1 DFQATT and CDR2 SNEGSKA (reference sequence). This CDR3 is 11 amino acids long. Between the trimmed V and J ends, which lost 6 bases and 2 bases, there was a span of 8 bases.

V and J are TRBV6-2 or TRBV6-3 and TRBJ2-3; D is possibly TRBD2 (5 bases). In germline, CDR1 is MNHEY, CDR2 SVGEGT. V shed 6 bases and J shed 5 bases, with 9 bases lying between them. The CDR3 extends over 12 amino acids. Here the CDR3 reads CASSPSQDTQYF. In nucleotides, the CDR3 is TGTGCCAGCAGCCCTAGCCAAGATACGCAGTATTTT.